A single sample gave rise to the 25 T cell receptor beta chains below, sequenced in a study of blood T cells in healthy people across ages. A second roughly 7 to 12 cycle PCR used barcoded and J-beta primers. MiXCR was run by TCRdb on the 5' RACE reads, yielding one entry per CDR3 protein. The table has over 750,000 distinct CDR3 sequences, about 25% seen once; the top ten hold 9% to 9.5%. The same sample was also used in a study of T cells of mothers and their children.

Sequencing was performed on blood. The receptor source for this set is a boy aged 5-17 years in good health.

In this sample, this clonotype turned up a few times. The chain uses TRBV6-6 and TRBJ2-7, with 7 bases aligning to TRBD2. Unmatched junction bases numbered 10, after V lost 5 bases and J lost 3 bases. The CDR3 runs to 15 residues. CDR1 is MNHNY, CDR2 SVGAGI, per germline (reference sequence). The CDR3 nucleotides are TGTGCCAGCAGTCCCGGGACGGGGGGATTCTACGAGCAGTACTTC. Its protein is CASSPGTGGFYEQYF.

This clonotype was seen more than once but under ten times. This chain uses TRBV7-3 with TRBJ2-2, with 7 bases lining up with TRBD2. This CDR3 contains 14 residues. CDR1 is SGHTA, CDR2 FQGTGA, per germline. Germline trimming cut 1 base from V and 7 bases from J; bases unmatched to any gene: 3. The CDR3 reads CASSLSGGGGELFF. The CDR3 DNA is TGTGCCAGCAGCTTAAGCGGGGGAGGCGGGGAGCTGTTTTTT.

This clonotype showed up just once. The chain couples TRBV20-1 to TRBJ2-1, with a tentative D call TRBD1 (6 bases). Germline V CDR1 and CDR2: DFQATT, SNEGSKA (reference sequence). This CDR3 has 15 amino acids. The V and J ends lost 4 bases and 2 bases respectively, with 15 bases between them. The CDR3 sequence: CSAKTLTGTYNEQFF. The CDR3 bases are TGCAGTGCTAAAACTTTGACAGGTACCTACAATGAGCAGTTCTTC.

The CDR3 loop reads CASRGTSGVHNEQFF. For the CDR3, the DNA is TGTGCCAGCAGGGGGACTAGCGGGGTCCACAATGAGCAGTTCTTC. The rearrangement uses TRBV2 and TRBJ2-5; 13 positions match TRBD2. The J call is in doubt because the DNA end fits TRBJ2-1 better. The CDR3 consists of 15 residues. Germline-derived CDR1 and CDR2 are SNHLY and FYNNEI.

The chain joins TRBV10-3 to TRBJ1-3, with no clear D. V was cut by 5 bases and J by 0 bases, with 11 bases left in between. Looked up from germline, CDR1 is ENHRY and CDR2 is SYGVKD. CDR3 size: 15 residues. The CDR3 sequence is CAISIGVPSGNTIYF. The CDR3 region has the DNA TGTGCCATCAGTATCGGGGTTCCCTCTGGAAACACCATATATTTT.

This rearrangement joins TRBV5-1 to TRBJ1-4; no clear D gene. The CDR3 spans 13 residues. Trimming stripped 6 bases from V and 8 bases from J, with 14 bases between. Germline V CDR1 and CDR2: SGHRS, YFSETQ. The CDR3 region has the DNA TGCGCCAGCACTTCCGTCCCCGGGGAAAAACTGTTTTTT. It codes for CASTSVPGEKLFF. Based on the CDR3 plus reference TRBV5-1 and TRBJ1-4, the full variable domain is KAGVTQTPRYLIKTRGQQVTLSCSPISGHRSVSWYQQTPGQGLQFLFEYFSETQRNKGNFPGRFSGRQFSNSRSEMNVSTLELGDSALYLCASTSVPGEKLFFGSGTQLSVL.

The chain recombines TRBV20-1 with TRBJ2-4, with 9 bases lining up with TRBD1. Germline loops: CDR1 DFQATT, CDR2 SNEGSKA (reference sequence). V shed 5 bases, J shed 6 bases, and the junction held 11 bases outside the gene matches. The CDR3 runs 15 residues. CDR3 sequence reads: CSAPPGTGRGNIQYF. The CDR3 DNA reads TGCAGTGCTCCCCCCGGGACAGGGCGAGGAAACATTCAGTACTTC.

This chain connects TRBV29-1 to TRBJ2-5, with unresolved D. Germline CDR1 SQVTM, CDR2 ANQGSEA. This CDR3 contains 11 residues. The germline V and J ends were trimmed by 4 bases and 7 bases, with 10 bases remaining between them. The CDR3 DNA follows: TGCAGCGTTGTGTTCTTGGGGACCCAGTACTTC. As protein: CSVVFLGTQYF. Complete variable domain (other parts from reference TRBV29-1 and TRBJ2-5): SAVISQKPSRDICQRGTSLTIQCQVDSQVTMMFWYRQQPGQSLTLIATANQGSEATYESGFVIDKFPISRPNLTFSTLTVSNMSPEDSSIYLCSVVFLGTQYFGPGTRLLVL.

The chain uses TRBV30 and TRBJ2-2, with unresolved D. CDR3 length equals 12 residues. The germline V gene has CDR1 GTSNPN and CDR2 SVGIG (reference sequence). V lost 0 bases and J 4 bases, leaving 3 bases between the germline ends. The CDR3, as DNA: TGTGCCTGGAGTGTACCCACCGGGGAGCTGTTTTTT. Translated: CAWSVPTGELFF.

In DNA form, the CDR3 reads TGTGCCAGCAGTGTACCCTGGACAGGGAACACTGAAGCTTTCTTT. It yields the protein CASSVPWTGNTEAFF. The chain carries TRBV2 and TRBJ1-1, with 7 positions matching TRBD1. The germline gives CDR1 SNHLY, CDR2 FYNNEI. Losses at the gene ends were 4 bases for V and 1 base for J; bases not matched to a gene: 6. This CDR3 is 15 amino acids long. Based on the CDR3 plus reference TRBV2 and TRBJ1-1, the full variable domain is EPEVTQTPSHQVTQMGQEVILRCVPISNHLYFYWYRQILGQKVEFLVSFYNNEISEKSEIFDDQFSVERPDGSNFTLKIRSTKLEDSAMYFCASSVPWTGNTEAFFGQGTRLTVV.

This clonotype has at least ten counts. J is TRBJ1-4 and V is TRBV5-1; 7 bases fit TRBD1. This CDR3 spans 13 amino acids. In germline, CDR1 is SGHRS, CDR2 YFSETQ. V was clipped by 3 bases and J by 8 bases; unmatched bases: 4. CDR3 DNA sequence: TGCGCCAGCAGCTCAGGGGGAGGAGAAAAACTGTTTTTT. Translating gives CASSSGGGEKLFF. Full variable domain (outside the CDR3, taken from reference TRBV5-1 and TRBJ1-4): KAGVTQTPRYLIKTRGQQVTLSCSPISGHRSVSWYQQTPGQGLQFLFEYFSETQRNKGNFPGRFSGRQFSNSRSEMNVSTLELGDSALYLCASSSGGGEKLFFGSGTQLSVL.

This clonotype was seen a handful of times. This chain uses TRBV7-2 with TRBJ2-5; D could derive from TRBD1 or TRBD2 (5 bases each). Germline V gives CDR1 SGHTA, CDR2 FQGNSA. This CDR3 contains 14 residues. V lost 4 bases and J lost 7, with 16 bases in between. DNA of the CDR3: TGTGCCAGCAGCTCCCGGGACGCTGGTGGGACCCAGTACTTC. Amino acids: CASSSRDAGGTQYF.

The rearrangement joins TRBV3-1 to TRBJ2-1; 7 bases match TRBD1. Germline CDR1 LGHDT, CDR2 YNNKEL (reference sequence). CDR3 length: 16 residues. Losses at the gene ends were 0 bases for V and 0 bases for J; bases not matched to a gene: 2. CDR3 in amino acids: CASSQEGQVSYNEQFF. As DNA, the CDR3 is TGTGCCAGCAGCCAAGAAGGACAGGTCTCCTACAATGAGCAGTTCTTC.

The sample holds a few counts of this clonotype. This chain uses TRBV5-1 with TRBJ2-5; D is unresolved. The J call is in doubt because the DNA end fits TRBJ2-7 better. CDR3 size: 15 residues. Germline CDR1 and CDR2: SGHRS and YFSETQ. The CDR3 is CASSLFPPGDYEQYF. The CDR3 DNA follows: TGCGCCAGCAGCTTGTTTCCACCTGGAGACTACGAGCAGTACTTC.

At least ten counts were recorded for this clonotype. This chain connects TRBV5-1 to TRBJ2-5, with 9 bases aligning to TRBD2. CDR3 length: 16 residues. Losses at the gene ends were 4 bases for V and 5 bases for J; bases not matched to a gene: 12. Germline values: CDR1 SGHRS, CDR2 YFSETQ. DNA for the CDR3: TGCGCCAGCAGCCAGGCGGCGGGAGGGCCGATGGAGACCCAGTACTTC. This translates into CASSQAAGGPMETQYF.

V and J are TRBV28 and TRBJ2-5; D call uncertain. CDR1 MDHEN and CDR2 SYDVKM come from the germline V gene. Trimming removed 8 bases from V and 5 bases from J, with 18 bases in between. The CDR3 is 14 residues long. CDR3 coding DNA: TGTGCCAGCCGAAGGGAATCGTATTGGGAGACCCAGTACTTC. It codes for CASRRESYWETQYF.

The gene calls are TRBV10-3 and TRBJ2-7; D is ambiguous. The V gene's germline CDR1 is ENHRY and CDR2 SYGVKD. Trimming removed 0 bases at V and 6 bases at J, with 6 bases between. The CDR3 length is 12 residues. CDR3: CAISESYPEQYF. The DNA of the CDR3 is TGTGCCATCAGTGAGTCCTACCCCGAGCAGTACTTC.

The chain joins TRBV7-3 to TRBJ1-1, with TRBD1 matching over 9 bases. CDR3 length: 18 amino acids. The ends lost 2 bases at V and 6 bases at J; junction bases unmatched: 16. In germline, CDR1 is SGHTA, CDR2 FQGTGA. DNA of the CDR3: TGTGCCAGCAGCTTAGTCCTGCCGACGGACAGGGGTCCCGCTGAAGCTTTCTTT. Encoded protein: CASSLVLPTDRGPAEAFF.

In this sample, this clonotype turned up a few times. CDR3 sequence (DNA): TGCAGTGCAAGTATCCGGACAGGGCGGGAAGGGGCCAACGTCCTGACTTTC. Translating gives CSASIRTGREGANVLTF. The chain recombines TRBV20-1 with TRBJ2-6; 8 bases fit TRBD1. Trimming took 6 bases from V and 4 from J; bases not matched to a gene: 14. The CDR3 covers 17 residues. Germline CDR1 reads DFQATT; CDR2 reads SNEGSKA (reference sequence).

The CDR3 DNA sequence: TGTGCCAGCAGCTTAGTAGGGGGAAGCCAGCCCCAGCATTTT. It encodes CASSLVGGSQPQHF. The chain links TRBV7-8 to TRBJ1-5, with D possibly being TRBD1 (6 bases). Trimming took off 1 base at V and 7 bases at J, with 11 bases between the two ends. Looked up from germline, CDR1 is SGHVS and CDR2 is FQNEAQ. The CDR3 extends over 14 amino acids.

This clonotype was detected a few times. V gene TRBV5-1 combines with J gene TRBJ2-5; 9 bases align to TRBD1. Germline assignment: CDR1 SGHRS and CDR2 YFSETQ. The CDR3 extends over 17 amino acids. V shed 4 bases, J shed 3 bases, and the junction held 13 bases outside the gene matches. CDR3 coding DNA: TGCGCCAGCAGCCGTCAAAGGACAGGGGAGTCGGAAGAGACCCAGTACTTC. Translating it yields CASSRQRTGESEETQYF. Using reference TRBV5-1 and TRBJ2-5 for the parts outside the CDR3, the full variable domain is KAGVTQTPRYLIKTRGQQVTLSCSPISGHRSVSWYQQTPGQGLQFLFEYFSETQRNKGNFPGRFSGRQFSNSRSEMNVSTLELGDSALYLCASSRQRTGESEETQYFGPGTRLLVL.

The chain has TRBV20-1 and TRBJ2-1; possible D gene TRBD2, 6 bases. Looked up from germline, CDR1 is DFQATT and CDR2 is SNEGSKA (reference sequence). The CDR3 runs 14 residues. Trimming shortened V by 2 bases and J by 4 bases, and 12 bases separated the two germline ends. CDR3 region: CSARQLAKYNEQFF. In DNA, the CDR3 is TGCAGTGCTAGACAGCTAGCGAAGTACAATGAGCAGTTCTTC.

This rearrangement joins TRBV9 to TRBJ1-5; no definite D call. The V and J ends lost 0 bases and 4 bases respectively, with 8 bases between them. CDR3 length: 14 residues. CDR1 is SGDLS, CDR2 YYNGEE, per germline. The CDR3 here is CASSVGNGNQPQHF. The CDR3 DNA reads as TGTGCCAGCAGCGTAGGAAACGGTAATCAGCCCCAGCATTTT.

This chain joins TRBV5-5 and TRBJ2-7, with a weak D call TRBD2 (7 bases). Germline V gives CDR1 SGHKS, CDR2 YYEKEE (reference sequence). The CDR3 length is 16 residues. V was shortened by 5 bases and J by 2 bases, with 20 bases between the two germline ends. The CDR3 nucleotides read TGTGCCAGCAGACCCTCCCTCGCGGGGGCCCCCTACGAGCAGTACTTC. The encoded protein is CASRPSLAGAPYEQYF.

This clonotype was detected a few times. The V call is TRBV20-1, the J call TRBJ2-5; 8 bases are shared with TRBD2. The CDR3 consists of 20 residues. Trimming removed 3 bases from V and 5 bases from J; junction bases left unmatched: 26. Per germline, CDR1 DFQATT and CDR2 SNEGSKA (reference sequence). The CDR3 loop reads CSASVLQATLREGLGETQYF. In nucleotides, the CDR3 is TGCAGTGCTAGTGTTCTTCAGGCGACCTTACGGGAGGGCCTCGGGGAGACCCAGTACTTC.